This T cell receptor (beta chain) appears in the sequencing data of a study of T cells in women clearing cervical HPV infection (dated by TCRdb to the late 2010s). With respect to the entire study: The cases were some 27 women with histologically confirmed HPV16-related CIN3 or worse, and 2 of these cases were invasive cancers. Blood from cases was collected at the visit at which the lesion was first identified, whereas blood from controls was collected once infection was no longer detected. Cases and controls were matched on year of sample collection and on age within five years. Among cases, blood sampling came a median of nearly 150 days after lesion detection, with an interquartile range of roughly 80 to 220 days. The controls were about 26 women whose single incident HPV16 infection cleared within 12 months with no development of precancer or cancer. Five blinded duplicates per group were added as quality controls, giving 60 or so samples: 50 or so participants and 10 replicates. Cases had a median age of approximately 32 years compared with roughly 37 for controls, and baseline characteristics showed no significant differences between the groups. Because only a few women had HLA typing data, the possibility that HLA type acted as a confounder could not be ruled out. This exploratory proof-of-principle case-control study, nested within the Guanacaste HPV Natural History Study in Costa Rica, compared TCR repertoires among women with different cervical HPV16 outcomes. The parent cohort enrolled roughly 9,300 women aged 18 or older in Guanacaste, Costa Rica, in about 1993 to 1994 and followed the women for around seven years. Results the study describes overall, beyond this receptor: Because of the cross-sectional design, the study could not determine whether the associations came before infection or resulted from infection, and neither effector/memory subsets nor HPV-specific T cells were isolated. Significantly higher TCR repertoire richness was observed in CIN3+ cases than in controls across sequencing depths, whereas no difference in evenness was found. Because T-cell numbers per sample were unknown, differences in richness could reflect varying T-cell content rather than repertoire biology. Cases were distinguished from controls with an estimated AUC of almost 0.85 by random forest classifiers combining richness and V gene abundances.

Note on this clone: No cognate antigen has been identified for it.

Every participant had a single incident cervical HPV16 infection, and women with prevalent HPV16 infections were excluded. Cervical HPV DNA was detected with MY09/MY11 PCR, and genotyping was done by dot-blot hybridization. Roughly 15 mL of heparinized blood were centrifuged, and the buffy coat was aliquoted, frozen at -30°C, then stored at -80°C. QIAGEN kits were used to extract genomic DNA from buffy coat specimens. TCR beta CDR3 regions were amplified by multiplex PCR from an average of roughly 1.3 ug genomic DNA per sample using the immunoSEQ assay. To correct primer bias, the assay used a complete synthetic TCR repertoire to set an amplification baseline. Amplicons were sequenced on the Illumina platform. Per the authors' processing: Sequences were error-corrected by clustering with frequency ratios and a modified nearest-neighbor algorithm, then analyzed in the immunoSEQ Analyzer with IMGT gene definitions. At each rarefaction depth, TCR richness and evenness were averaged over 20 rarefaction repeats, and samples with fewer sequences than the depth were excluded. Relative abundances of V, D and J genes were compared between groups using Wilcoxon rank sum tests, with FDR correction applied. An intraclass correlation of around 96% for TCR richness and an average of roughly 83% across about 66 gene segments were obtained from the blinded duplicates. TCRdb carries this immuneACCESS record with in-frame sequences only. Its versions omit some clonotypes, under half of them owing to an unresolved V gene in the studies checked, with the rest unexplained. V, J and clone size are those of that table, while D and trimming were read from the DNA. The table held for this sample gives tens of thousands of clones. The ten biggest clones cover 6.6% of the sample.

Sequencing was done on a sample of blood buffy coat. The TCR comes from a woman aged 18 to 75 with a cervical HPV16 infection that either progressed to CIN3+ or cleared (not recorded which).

The CDR3 protein sequence reads: CASSPVSGDGSYEQYF. The CDR3 DNA, read in part, is TGTGCCAGCAGCCCGGTTTCAGGGGACGGCTCCTACGAG. The V gene is TRBV28 and the J gene is TRBJ2-7; a tentative D match to TRBD1 spans 6 bases. The missing CDR3 end, 3 residues past where the read stops, is filled in from the germline J gene. For CDR1 and CDR2, the germline V gene lists MDHEN and SYDVKM. V loses 6 bases of germline sequence and J loses 0 bases, and the interval between the two ends is 18 bases. Measured from the cysteine to the phenylalanine, the CDR3 is 16 residues long. Shown are 39 bases from within the CDR3, in frame from base 1.